The next 7 T cell receptor beta chains were all read from a single sample in a study of CD8 T cells in Susac syndrome. Reverse transcription of about 0.45 to 1 ug RNA was carried out with random hexamers. TCRdb passed the immunoSEQ multiplex PCR reads through MiXCR, listing each CDR3 protein once. The data hold about 150,000 distinct CDR3 sequences, with 85% to 95% observed a single time. Material for sequencing was CD4+ T cells from PBMCs. The receptors derive from a human donor with multiple sclerosis.

The chain is built from TRBV19 and TRBJ1-1, with 9 bases matching TRBD1. Germline values: CDR1 LNHDA, CDR2 SQIVND (reference sequence). The V and J ends lost 6 bases and 4 bases, in that order; junction bases with no gene match: 15. This CDR3 is 17 amino acids long. The chain's CDR3 is CASSPIGTGMTSTEAFF. CDR3 coding DNA: TGTGCCAGTAGCCCGATTGGGACAGGGATGACGAGCACTGAAGCTTTCTTT.

The chain employs TRBV29-1 and TRBJ1-5; D uncertain. The CDR3 extends over 13 amino acids. Trimming took off 4 bases at V and 5 bases at J, with 12 bases between the two ends. Germline loops: CDR1 SQVTM, CDR2 ANQGSEA. The CDR3 reads CSVGEFRDQPQHF. The CDR3, as DNA: TGCAGCGTTGGAGAATTCCGTGATCAGCCCCAGCATTTT.

This clonotype was seen only a few times. The chain has TRBV6-5 and TRBJ2-5; D not certain. Between the trimmed V and J ends, which lost 0 bases and 5 bases, there was a span of 7 bases. The CDR3 has 13 amino acids. Germline values: CDR1 MNHEY, CDR2 SVGAGI. The CDR3 loop reads CASSYSIRETQYF. In nucleotides, the CDR3 is TGTGCCAGCAGTTACTCGATTCGGGAGACCCAGTACTTC.

This chain links TRBV3-1 with TRBJ2-7; 7 bases are a match to TRBD2. V shed 11 bases and J 5 bases; nucleotides not matched to a gene: 18. The CDR3 is 15 amino acids. The germline CDR1 and CDR2 sequences are LGHDT and YNNKEL (reference sequence). CDR3 loop: CADTPREGPPDEQYF. In DNA form, the CDR3 reads TGTGCCGACACACCTAGGGAGGGCCCACCGGACGAGCAGTACTTC.

The chain has TRBV2 and TRBJ2-7; 7 nucleotides match TRBD1. Germline V gene sequence: CDR1 SNHLY, CDR2 FYNNEI. This CDR3 contains 13 residues. The ends lost 10 bases at V and 4 bases at J; junction bases unmatched: 10. Here the CDR3 DNA reads TGTGCCATCCAGACAGGGAATTCTTACGAGCAGTACTTC. Protein: CAIQTGNSYEQYF.

The rearrangement links TRBV6-1 to TRBJ1-5, with a weak D call TRBD1 (5 bases). Germline assignment: CDR1 MNHNS and CDR2 SASEGT. Trimming took 4 bases from V and 9 from J, leaving 16 bases between them. CDR3 size: 14 residues. CDR3 in amino acids: CASSAPGPLRPQHF. CDR3 DNA: TGTGCCAGCAGTGCGCCGGGGCCCTTGAGGCCCCAGCATTTT.

The chain is built from TRBV20-1 and TRBJ1-5; TRBD1 matches 8 bases. The V gene end was trimmed by 0 bases and the J gene end by 4 bases; junction bases not matched to a gene: 8. The CDR3 sequence is 16 residues long. From germline, CDR1 is DFQATT and CDR2 SNEGSKA (reference sequence). The CDR3 sequence: CSARDPSTGVNQPQHF. The CDR3 bases are TGCAGTGCTAGAGATCCGTCGACAGGGGTAAATCAGCCCCAGCATTTT.